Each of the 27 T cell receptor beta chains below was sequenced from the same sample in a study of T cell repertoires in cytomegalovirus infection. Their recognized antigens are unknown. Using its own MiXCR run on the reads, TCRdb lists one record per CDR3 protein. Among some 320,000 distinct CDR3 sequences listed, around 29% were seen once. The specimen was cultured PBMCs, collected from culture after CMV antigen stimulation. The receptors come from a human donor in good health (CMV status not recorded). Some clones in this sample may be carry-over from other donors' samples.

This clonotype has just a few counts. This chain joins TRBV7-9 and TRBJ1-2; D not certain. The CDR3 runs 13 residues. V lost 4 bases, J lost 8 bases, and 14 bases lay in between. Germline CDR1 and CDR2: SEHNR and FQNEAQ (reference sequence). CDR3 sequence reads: CASSSWMAGGYTF. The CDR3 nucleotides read TGTGCCAGCAGCTCCTGGATGGCTGGCGGCTACACCTTC.

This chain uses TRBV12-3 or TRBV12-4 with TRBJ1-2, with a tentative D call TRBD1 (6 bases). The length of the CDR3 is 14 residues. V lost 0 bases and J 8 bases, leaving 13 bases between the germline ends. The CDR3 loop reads CASSLANRDWGYTF. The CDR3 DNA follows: TGTGCCAGCAGTTTAGCTAACAGGGATTGGGGCTACACCTTC.

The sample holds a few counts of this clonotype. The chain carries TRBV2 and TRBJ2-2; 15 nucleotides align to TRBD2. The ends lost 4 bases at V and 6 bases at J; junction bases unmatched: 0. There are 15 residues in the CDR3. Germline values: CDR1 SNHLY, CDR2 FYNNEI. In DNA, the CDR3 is TGTGCCAGCAGTGGGACTAGCGGGAGGGCCGGGGAGCTGTTTTTT. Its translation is CASSGTSGRAGELFF.

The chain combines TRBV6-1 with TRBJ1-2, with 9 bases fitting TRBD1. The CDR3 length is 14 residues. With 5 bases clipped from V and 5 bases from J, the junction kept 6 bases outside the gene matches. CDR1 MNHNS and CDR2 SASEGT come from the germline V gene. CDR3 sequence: CASSRDRERYGYTF. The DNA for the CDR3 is TGTGCCAGCAGTAGGGACAGGGAGAGGTATGGCTACACCTTC.

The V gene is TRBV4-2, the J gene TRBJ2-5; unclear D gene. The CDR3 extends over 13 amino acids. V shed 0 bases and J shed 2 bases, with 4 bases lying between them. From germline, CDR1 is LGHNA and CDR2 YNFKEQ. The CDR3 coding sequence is TGTGCCAGCAGCCAAGATGGGCAAGAGACCCAGTACTTC. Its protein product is CASSQDGQETQYF.

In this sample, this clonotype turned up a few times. The CDR3 sequence is CAISETEEKLFF. CDR3 in DNA: TGTGCCATCAGTGAGACGGAGGAAAAACTGTTTTTT. This chain uses TRBV10-3 with TRBJ1-4; D ambiguous. Germline assignment: CDR1 ENHRY and CDR2 SYGVKD. The CDR3 extends over 12 amino acids. V lost 2 bases to trimming and J lost 8 bases, with 6 bases between them.

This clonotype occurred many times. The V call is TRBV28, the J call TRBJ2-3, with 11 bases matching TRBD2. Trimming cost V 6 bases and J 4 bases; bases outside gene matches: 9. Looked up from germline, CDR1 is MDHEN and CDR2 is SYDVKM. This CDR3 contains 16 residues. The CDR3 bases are TGTGCCAGCAGCCCAACTAGCGGGAGTAGGGCAGATACGCAGTATTTT. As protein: CASSPTSGSRADTQYF.

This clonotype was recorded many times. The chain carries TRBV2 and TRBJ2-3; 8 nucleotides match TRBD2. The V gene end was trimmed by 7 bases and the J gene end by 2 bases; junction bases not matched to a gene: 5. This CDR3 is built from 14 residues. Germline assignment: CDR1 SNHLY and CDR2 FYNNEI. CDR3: CASTRLASTDTQYF. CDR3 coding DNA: TGTGCCAGCACCAGACTAGCGTCCACAGATACGCAGTATTTT.

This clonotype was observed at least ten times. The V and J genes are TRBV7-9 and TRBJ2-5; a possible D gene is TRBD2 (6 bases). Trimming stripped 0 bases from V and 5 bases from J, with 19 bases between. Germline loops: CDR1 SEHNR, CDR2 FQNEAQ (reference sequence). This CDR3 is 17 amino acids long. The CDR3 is CASSLARGPGVHETQYF. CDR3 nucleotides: TGTGCCAGCAGCTTAGCGCGAGGTCCGGGAGTCCATGAGACCCAGTACTTC.

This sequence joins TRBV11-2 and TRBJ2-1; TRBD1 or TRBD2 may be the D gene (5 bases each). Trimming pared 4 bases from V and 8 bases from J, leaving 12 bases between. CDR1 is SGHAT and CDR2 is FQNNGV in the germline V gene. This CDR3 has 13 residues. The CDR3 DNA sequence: TGTGCCAGCAGCTCGGGACCGAAGGATGAGCAGTTCTTC. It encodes CASSSGPKDEQFF.

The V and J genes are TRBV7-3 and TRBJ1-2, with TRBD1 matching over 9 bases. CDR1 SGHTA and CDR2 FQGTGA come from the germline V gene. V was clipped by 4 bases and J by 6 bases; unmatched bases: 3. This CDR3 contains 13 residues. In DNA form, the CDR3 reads TGTGCCAGCAGCTCAAGGACAGGGGATGGCTACACCTTC. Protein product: CASSSRTGDGYTF.

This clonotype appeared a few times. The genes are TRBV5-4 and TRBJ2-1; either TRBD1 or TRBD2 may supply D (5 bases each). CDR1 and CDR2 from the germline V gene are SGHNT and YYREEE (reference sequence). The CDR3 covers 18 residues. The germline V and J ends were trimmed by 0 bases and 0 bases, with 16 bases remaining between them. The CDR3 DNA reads TGTGCCAGCAGCTTGGATGGGGGTCTAGCAAGCTCCTACAATGAGCAGTTCTTC. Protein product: CASSLDGGLASSYNEQFF.

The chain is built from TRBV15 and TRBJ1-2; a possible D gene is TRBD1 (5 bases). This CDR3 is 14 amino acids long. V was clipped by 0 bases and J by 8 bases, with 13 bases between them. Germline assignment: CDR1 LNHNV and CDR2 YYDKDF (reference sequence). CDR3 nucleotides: TGTGCCACCAGCAGAGATCAAGGGGTAGGGGGCTACACCTTC. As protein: CATSRDQGVGGYTF.

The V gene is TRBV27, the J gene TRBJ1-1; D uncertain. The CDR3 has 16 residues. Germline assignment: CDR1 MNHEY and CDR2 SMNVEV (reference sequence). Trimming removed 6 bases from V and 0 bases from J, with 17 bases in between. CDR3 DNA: TGTGCCAGCAGCCTTAAGACCTTTTCTATGAACACTGAAGCTTTCTTT. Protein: CASSLKTFSMNTEAFF.

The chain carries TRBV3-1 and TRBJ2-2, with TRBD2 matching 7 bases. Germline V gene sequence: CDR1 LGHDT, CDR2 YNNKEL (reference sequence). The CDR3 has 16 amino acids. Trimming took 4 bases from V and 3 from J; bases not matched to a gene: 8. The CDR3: CASSPTRGGYTGELFF. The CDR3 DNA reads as TGTGCCAGCAGCCCGACGAGGGGAGGGTACACCGGGGAGCTGTTTTTT.

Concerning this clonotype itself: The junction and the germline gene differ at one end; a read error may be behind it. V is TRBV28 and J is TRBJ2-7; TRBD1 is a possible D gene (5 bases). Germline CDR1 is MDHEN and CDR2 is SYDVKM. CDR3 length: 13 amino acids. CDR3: CASRLPQGYEQYF. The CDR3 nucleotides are TGTGCCAGCCGTTTACCTCAGGGATACGAGCAGTACTTC.

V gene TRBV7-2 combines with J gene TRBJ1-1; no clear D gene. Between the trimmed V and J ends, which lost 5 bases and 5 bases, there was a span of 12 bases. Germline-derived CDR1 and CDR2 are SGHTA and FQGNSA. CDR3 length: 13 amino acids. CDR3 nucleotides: TGTGCCAGCAGCGCTAGACCGAGGACTGAAGCTTTCTTT. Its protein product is CASSARPRTEAFF.

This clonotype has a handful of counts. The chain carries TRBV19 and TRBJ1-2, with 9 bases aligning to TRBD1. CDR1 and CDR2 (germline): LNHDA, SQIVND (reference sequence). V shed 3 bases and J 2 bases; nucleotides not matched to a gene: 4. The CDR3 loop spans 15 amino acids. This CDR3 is CASSILGQGNYGYTF. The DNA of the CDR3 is TGTGCCAGTAGTATCCTGGGACAGGGCAACTATGGCTACACCTTC.

CDR3 in DNA: TGTGCCAGCAGCTTAGGGCTTCGGGGCGGGAGTGGAAATGAGCAGTTCTTC. It encodes CASSLGLRGGSGNEQFF. The chain employs TRBV11-2 and TRBJ2-1, with 7 bases lining up with TRBD2. The germline V gene encodes CDR1 SGHAT and CDR2 FQNNGV. V shed 1 base, J shed 7 bases, and the junction held 13 bases outside the gene matches. The CDR3 is 17 residues long.

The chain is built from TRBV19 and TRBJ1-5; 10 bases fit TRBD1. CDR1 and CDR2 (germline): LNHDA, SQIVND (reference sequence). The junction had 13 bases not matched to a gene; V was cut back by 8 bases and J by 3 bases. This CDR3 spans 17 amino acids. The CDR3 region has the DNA TGTGCCAGTGGACCCCCCCAAGGGACAGGGGACAATCAGCCCCAGCATTTT. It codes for CASGPPQGTGDNQPQHF.

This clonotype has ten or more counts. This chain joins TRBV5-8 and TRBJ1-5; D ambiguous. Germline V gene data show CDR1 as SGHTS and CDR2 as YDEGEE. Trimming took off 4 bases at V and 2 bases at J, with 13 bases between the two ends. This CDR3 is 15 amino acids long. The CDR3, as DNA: TGTGCCAGCAGCCTTGGTTTTGGAGGCAATCAGCCCCAGCATTTT. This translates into CASSLGFGGNQPQHF. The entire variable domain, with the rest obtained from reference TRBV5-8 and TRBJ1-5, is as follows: EAGVTQSPTHLIKTRGQQATLRCSPISGHTSVYWYQQALGLGLQFLLWYDEGEERNRGNFPPRFSGRQFPNYSSELNVNALELEDSALYLCASSLGFGGNQPQHFGDGTRLSIL.

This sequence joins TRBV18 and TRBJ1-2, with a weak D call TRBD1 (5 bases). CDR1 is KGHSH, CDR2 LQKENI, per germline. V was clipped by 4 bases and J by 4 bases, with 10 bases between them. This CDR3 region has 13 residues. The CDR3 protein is CASSRDGTYGYTF. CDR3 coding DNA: TGTGCCAGCTCACGGGACGGCACCTATGGCTACACCTTC.

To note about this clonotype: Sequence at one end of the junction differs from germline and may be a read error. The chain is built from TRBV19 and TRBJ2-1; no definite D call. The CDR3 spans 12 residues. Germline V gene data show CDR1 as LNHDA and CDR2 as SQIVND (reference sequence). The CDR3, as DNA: TGTGCCAGTAGTCTAGAGTTCGGCGAGCAGTTCTTC. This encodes CASSLEFGEQFF.

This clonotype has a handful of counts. In nucleotides, the CDR3 is TGTGCCAGCAGTTTAGCAGGACAGGTTAGCTACGAGCAGTACTTC. Amino acid sequence: CASSLAGQVSYEQYF. The genes are TRBV28 and TRBJ2-7, with 7 positions matching TRBD1. Germline V gives CDR1 MDHEN, CDR2 SYDVKM. J lost 3 bases, V lost 2 bases, and 7 bases had no gene match. The CDR3 length is 15 residues.

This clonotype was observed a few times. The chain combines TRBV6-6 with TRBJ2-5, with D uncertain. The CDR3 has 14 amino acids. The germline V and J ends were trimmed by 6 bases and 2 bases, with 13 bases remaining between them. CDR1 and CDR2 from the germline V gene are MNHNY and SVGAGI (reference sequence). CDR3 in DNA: TGTGCCAGCAGACGGCCGGACGGTCAAGAGACCCAGTACTTC. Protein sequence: CASRRPDGQETQYF.

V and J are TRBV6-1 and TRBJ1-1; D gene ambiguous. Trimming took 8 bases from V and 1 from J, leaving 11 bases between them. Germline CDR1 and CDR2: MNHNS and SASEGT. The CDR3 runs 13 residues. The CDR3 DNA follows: TGTGCCAGCTCCCAAATGCGGAACACTGAAGCTTTCTTT. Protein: CASSQMRNTEAFF.

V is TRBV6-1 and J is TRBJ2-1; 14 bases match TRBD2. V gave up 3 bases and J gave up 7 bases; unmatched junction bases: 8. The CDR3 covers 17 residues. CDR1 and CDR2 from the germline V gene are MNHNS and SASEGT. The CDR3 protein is CASSEYRLAGGRNEQFF. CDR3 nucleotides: TGTGCCAGCAGTGAGTACCGACTAGCGGGAGGGCGTAATGAGCAGTTCTTC.